These 12 T cell receptor beta chains came from one sample sequenced in a study of beta chain features in type 1 diabetes. The sequenced template was cDNA made from the entire isolated RNA. Produced via immunoSEQ multiplex PCR; TCRdb's table is partial and in-frame only. This sample yields more than 150,000 clones, of which around an eighth are seen a single time; 0.62% belongs to the top ten. The sample was central memory CD4+ T cells from blood. The receptors derive from a woman under 30 in good health.

This clone was detected ten times or more. V usage is TRBV7-2 and J usage is TRBJ2-7, with 9 bases that match TRBD1. The germline V gene encodes CDR1 SGHTA and CDR2 FQGNSA. Losses at the gene ends were 5 bases for V and 3 bases for J; bases not matched to a gene: 8. CDR3 length: 15 residues. The CDR3 region has the DNA TGTGCCAGCAGCCCAGCGGGACAGGGTTACTACGAGCAGTACTTC. Its translation is CASSPAGQGYYEQYF.

This clone was detected a few times. The V call is TRBV30, the J call TRBJ1-1; 9 bases map to TRBD1. The ends lost 4 bases at V and 0 bases at J; junction bases unmatched: 3. Germline-derived CDR1 and CDR2 are GTSNPN and SVGIG (reference sequence). The CDR3 length is 14 residues. The DNA of the CDR3 is TGTGCCTGGAACAGGGGGCAATTGAACACTGAAGCTTTCTTT. Encoded protein: CAWNRGQLNTEAFF.

The chain employs TRBV18 and TRBJ2-1, with D perhaps matching TRBD2 (6 bases). CDR3 length equals 14 residues. V lost 5 bases and J 4 bases, leaving 12 bases between the germline ends. Germline CDR1 reads KGHSH; CDR2 reads LQKENI. The CDR3 is CASSSTGTYNEQFF. The DNA of the CDR3 is TGTGCCAGCTCATCAACCGGGACTTACAATGAGCAGTTCTTC.

This clone has only a few counts. The chain carries TRBV28 and TRBJ2-4; D perhaps matches TRBD1 (6 bases). CDR1 MDHEN and CDR2 SYDVKM come from the germline V gene. CDR3 length: 15 amino acids. V lost 4 bases and J lost 2, with 12 bases in between. CDR3 sequence (DNA): TGTGCCAGCAGTTCCCAGGGGCGAACCAAAAACATTCAGTACTTC. This encodes CASSSQGRTKNIQYF. The entire variable domain, with the rest obtained from reference TRBV28 and TRBJ2-4, is as follows: DVKVTQSSRYLVKRTGEKVFLECVQDMDHENMFWYRQDPGLGLRLIYFSYDVKMKEKGDIPEGYSVSREKKERFSLILESASTNQTSMYLCASSSQGRTKNIQYFGAGTRLSVL.

This clone was detected many times. The chain carries TRBV2 and TRBJ1-2; TRBD1 matches at 8 bases. V lost 7 bases to trimming and J lost 1 base; unmatched junction nucleotides: 8. Germline CDR1 SNHLY, CDR2 FYNNEI. This CDR3 contains 15 residues. CDR3 DNA sequence: TGTGCCAGCACCCCCCCGGACAGGGTTAACTATGGCTACACCTTC. Its protein product is CASTPPDRVNYGYTF. The full variable domain, rest sourced from reference TRBV2 and TRBJ1-2, is EPEVTQTPSHQVTQMGQEVILRCVPISNHLYFYWYRQILGQKVEFLVSFYNNEISEKSEIFDDQFSVERPDGSNFTLKIRSTKLEDSAMYFCASTPPDRVNYGYTFGSGTRLTVV.

This clone was detected a few times. The CDR3 DNA reads as TGCAGCGTTGAACCCCAACAGGGGGCTAACGGCTACACCTTC. It encodes CSVEPQQGANGYTF. This rearrangement joins TRBV29-1 to TRBJ1-2, with TRBD1 identical over 9 bases. The CDR3 totals 14 residues. Germline V CDR1 and CDR2: SQVTM, ANQGSEA. V lost 2 bases and J lost 8; bases outside the gene matches: 9. Full variable domain (missing parts from reference TRBV29-1 and TRBJ1-2): SAVISQKPSRDICQRGTSLTIQCQVDSQVTMMFWYRQQPGQSLTLIATANQGSEATYESGFVIDKFPISRPNLTFSTLTVSNMSPEDSSIYLCSVEPQQGANGYTFGSGTRLTVV.

This clone appeared a few times. This chain uses TRBV29-1 with TRBJ2-4; D is unresolved. Germline CDR1 is SQVTM and CDR2 is ANQGSEA. V was shortened by 4 bases and J by 2 bases, with 6 bases between the two germline ends. The CDR3 is 12 residues long. CDR3 sequence: CSVGITKNIQYF. As DNA, the CDR3 is TGCAGCGTTGGTATAACCAAAAACATTCAGTACTTC.

J is TRBJ1-5 and V is TRBV19, with D perhaps TRBD1 (5 bases). Trimming pared 7 bases from V and 2 bases from J, leaving 18 bases between. This CDR3 comprises 16 residues. From germline, CDR1 is LNHDA and CDR2 SQIVND (reference sequence). The CDR3 nucleotides are TGTGCCAGTACCCTCCAGCAGACAGTGGGCAATCAGCCCCAGCATTTT. Translated, it gives CASTLQQTVGNQPQHF.

This clone was seen only a few times. CDR3 residues: CASSERRVNQPQHF. The CDR3 DNA follows: TGTGCCAGCAGTGAAAGGAGGGTCAATCAGCCCCAGCATTTT. The rearrangement uses TRBV2 and TRBJ1-5, with no clear D. This CDR3 comprises 14 residues. CDR1 and CDR2 (germline): SNHLY, FYNNEI. Trimming pared 2 bases from V and 3 bases from J, leaving 8 bases between.

This clone appeared a few times. The chain is built from TRBV7-3 and TRBJ2-1; weak D call: TRBD1 (6 bases). This CDR3 has 13 amino acids. Germline CDR1 and CDR2: SGHTA and FQGTGA. Between the trimmed V and J ends, which lost 5 bases and 8 bases, there was a span of 13 bases. The CDR3 DNA is TGTGCCAGCAGCACATTAACAGGGCATGAGCAGTTCTTC. This codes for CASSTLTGHEQFF.

This clone was observed a handful of times. This sequence joins TRBV19 and TRBJ2-2; 7 positions match TRBD2. CDR3 length: 14 amino acids. Unmatched junction bases numbered 4, after V lost 7 bases and J lost 2 bases. Germline loops: CDR1 LNHDA, CDR2 SQIVND (reference sequence). The CDR3 DNA reads as TGTGCCAGTAAGCGGGGAGTCAACACCGGGGAGCTGTTTTTT. It codes for CASKRGVNTGELFF.

This chain links TRBV30 with TRBJ2-7, with D possibly being TRBD1 (5 bases). Germline V gives CDR1 GTSNPN, CDR2 SVGIG (reference sequence). V dropped 4 bases and J dropped 5 bases, with 12 bases sitting between them. The CDR3 runs to 12 residues. The CDR3 spells CAWNQGFHEQYF. In nucleotides, the CDR3 is TGTGCCTGGAATCAGGGTTTCCACGAGCAGTACTTC.